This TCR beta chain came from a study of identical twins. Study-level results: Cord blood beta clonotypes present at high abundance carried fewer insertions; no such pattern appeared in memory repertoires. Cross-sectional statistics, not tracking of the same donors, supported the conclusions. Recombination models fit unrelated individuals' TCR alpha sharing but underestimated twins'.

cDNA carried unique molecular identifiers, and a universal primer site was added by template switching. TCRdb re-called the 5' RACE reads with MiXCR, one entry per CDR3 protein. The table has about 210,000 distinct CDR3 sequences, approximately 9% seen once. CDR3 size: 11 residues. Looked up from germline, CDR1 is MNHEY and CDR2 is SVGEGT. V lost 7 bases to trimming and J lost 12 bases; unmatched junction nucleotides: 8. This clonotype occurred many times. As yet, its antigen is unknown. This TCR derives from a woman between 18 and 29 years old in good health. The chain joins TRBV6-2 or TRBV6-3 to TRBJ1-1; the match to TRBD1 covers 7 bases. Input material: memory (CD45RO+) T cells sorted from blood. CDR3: CASTHRGLTFF. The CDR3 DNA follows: TGTGCCAGCACTCACAGGGGTCTGACTTTCTTT.